This T cell receptor beta chain was identified in a study of T cells expressing NK-cell markers. Germline assignment: CDR1 MNHEY and CDR2 SMNVEV (reference sequence). This CDR3 contains 13 residues. TCRdb derives one entry per CDR3 protein from the 5' RACE reads, leaving out DNA. The sample table sets out around 100,000 distinct CDR3 sequences. V is TRBV27 and J is TRBJ2-7; the D call from TCRdb, TRBD1, cannot be confirmed without DNA. This sequence was found in a woman between 18 and 70 years old in good health. The material sequenced was blood T cells: a sorted CD56 or NKG2C T cell subset, CD4+ or CD8+ T cells, or bulk PBMC T cells (not recorded which). The CDR3 sequence is CASSPLSSYEQYF.